A selection of T cell receptor beta chains follows, all from one sample in a study of blood T cells in healthy people across ages. MiXCR was run by TCRdb on the 5' RACE reads, yielding one entry per CDR3 protein. The table shows around 750,000 distinct CDR3 sequences, with 53% occurring only once. Sequenced input: blood. These receptors came from a man older than 75 in good health. Both conserved end residues are part of each CDR3. D genes are given only for firm matches. For some rows the clone size is stated as once, few or many, or as a class when expanded; others skip it.

J | D | size | length | V | CDR3 | DNA
TRBJ2-6 | NA | NA | 14 | TRBV30 | CARKQDSGANVLTF | TGTGCCCGTAAACAGGACTCTGGGGCCAACGTCCTGACTTTC
TRBJ1-2 | NA | NA | 17 | TRBV3-1 | CASSQDSGTRQGNGYTF | TGTGCCAGCAGCCAAGATTCGGGGACGAGGCAGGGAAATGGCTACACCTTC
TRBJ2-3 | TRBD1 | NA | 17 | TRBV7-9 | CASSENTGGPYTDTQYF | TGTGCCAGCAGCGAGAACACAGGGGGCCCCTACACGGATACGCAGTATTTT
TRBJ1-1 | NA | once | 14 | TRBV18 | CASSLKSSYTEAFF | TGTGCCAGCTCCCTGAAATCCTCCTACACTGAAGCTTTCTTT
TRBJ2-1 | TRBD1 | NA | 15 | TRBV28 | CASSSVGQGMGEQFF | TGTGCCAGCAGTTCAGTGGGACAGGGTATGGGTGAGCAGTTCTTC
TRBJ1-2 | NA | few | 11 | TRBV6-2/TRBV6-3 | CASRDSYGYTF | TGTGCCAGCAGGGACAGTTATGGCTACACCTTC
TRBJ2-3 | TRBD2 | few | 16 | TRBV6-5 | CASSYRGTRVGDTQYF | TGTGCCAGCAGTTACCGAGGGACTAGGGTGGGAGATACGCAGTATTTT
TRBJ2-7 | TRBD1 | NA | 15 | TRBV11-3 | CASSPESGGSSEQYF | TGTGCCAGCAGCCCCGAGTCAGGGGGATCTAGCGAGCAGTACTTC
TRBJ2-5 | NA | NA | 14 | TRBV5-1 | CASSIGTTAETRYF | TGCGCCAGCAGCATCGGGACCACCGCAGAGACCCGGTACTTC
TRBJ2-6 | TRBD1 | few | 18 | TRBV7-9 | CASNARDRASSGANVLTF | TGTGCCAGCAATGCCCGGGACAGGGCATCCTCTGGGGCCAACGTCCTGACTTTC
TRBJ1-1 | TRBD1 | NA | 16 | TRBV3-1 | CASSQLGTGVNTEAFF | TGTGCCAGCAGCCAACTAGGGACAGGGGTTAACACTGAAGCTTTCTTT
TRBJ1-2 | NA | NA | 13 | TRBV29-1 | CSAAPLSGWGYTF | TGCAGCGCCGCTCCGTTATCGGGTTGGGGCTACACCTTC
TRBJ1-2 | TRBD1 | NA | 16 | TRBV12-3/TRBV12-4 | CASLSLQGEGNYGYTF | TGTGCCAGCCTTTCGTTACAGGGGGAGGGCAACTATGGCTACACCTTC
TRBJ2-7 | NA | few | 14 | TRBV6-5 | CASSYRPDRYEQYF | TGTGCCAGCAGTTACAGGCCCGACCGCTACGAGCAGTACTTC
TRBJ2-5 | TRBD1 | NA | 16 | TRBV28 | CASSLTGTGGRETQYF | TGTGCCAGCAGTTTAACGGGGACAGGGGGTCGAGAGACCCAGTACTTC
TRBJ1-5 | NA | NA | 15 | TRBV29-1 | CSVLWDGFSNQPQHF | TGCAGCGTTTTATGGGACGGGTTCAGCAATCAGCCCCAGCATTTT
TRBJ1-1 | TRBD1 | few | 15 | TRBV29-1 | CSVPQQGTKNTEAFF | TGCAGCGTTCCTCAACAGGGGACCAAAAACACTGAAGCTTTCTTT
TRBJ2-3 | TRBD2 | NA | 15 | TRBV7-3 | CASSPRGGDSDTQYF | TGTGCCAGCAGCCCCCGGGGGGGCGATTCAGATACGCAGTATTTT
TRBJ2-3 | TRBD2 | NA | 16 | TRBV4-2 | CASSQDLGGGTDTQYF | TGTGCCAGCAGCCAAGATCTCGGCGGGGGGACAGATACGCAGTATTTT
TRBJ2-7 | NA | few | 14 | TRBV4-1 | CASSQAQISYEQYF | TGCGCCAGCAGCCAAGCACAGATCTCCTACGAGCAGTACTTC
TRBJ2-1 | TRBD2 | once | 13 | TRBV5-1 | CASSARAGNEQFF | TGCGCCAGCAGCGCCCGAGCGGGGAATGAGCAGTTCTTC
TRBJ2-7 | TRBD1 | NA | 12 | TRBV10-3 | CAMATGGYEQYF | TGTGCCATGGCGACAGGGGGGTACGAGCAGTACTTC
TRBJ2-1 | NA | NA | 16 | TRBV2 | CASSESPGAGYNEQFF | TGTGCCAGCAGTGAAAGTCCGGGAGCGGGCTACAATGAGCAGTTCTTC
TRBJ2-1 | TRBD1 | NA | 18 | TRBV27 | CASSRSTPGTGGINEQFF | TGTGCCAGCAGCCGCTCTACCCCCGGGACAGGGGGTATAAATGAGCAGTTCTTC
TRBJ2-7 | TRBD2 | few | 16 | TRBV28 | CASSPRLGLAVYEQYF | TGTGCCAGCTCCCCCCGCCTAGGACTAGCAGTTTACGAGCAGTACTTC
TRBJ2-3 | TRBD2 | NA | 15 | TRBV5-1 | CASGTAGAGTETQYF | TGCGCCAGTGGTACCGCGGGAGCTGGCACAGAGACGCAGTATTTT
TRBJ2-1 | NA | NA | 17 | TRBV15 | CATSRDYPGRVGYEQFF | TGTGCCACCAGCAGAGATTACCCTGGCAGGGTAGGCTATGAGCAGTTCTTC
TRBJ2-7 | TRBD2 | NA | 16 | TRBV5-1 | CASSTATSGVTYEQYF | TGCGCCAGCAGCACCGCGACTAGCGGAGTTACCTACGAGCAGTACTTC
TRBJ2-1 | TRBD2 | NA | 15 | TRBV9 | CASSVLADSYNGQFF | TGTGCCAGCAGCGTACTAGCGGACTCCTACAATGGGCAGTTCTTC
TRBJ2-7 | TRBD2 | few | 19 | TRBV6-5 | CASSSGLGLAGGLGNEQYF | TGTGCCAGCAGTTCAGGACTCGGACTAGCGGGAGGTTTAGGGAACGAGCAGTACTTC
TRBJ2-3 | NA | NA | 13 | TRBV7-2 | CASSLAWRRYAYF | TGTGCCAGCAGCTTAGCCTGGCGCAGATACGCGTATTTT
TRBJ2-5 | NA | NA | 15 | TRBV24-1 | CATSDPGQNQETQYF | TGTGCCACCAGTGACCCTGGACAGAACCAAGAGACCCAGTACTTC
TRBJ1-1 | TRBD1 | NA | 16 | TRBV28 | CASCETGGLGNTEAFF | TGTGCCAGCTGCGAGACAGGGGGCTTGGGGAACACTGAAGCTTTCTTT
TRBJ1-5 | NA | NA | 14 | TRBV27 | CASSFSGSNQPQHF | TGTGCCAGCAGTTTCTCAGGGAGCAATCAGCCCCAGCATTTT
TRBJ2-3 | TRBD1 | NA | 19 | TRBV9 | CASSVASSPDRGFADTQYF | TGTGCCAGCAGCGTAGCGTCAAGTCCGGACAGGGGGTTTGCAGATACGCAGTATTTT
TRBJ2-3 | TRBD2 | NA | 15 | TRBV6-5 | CASSRDSGSTDTQYF | TGTGCCAGCTCCCGGGATAGCGGGAGCACAGATACGCAGTATTTT
TRBJ2-7 | NA | NA | 14 | TRBV12-3/TRBV12-4 | CASSRDQGPYEQYF | TGTGCCAGCAGTCGAGATCAGGGGCCGTACGAGCAGTACTTC
TRBJ2-7 | NA | NA | 15 | TRBV28 | CASSEGGQRSYEQYF | TGTGCCAGCAGTGAGGGAGGACAGAGAAGCTACGAGCAGTACTTC
TRBJ2-1 | NA | once | 15 | TRBV20-1 | CSARDVRGGGNEQFF | TGCAGTGCTAGAGATGTTAGAGGAGGGGGCAATGAGCAGTTCTTC
TRBJ2-3 | NA | few | 16 | TRBV7-2 | CASSYRAGLGPDTQYF | TGTGCCAGCAGCTATCGAGCGGGTTTGGGCCCAGATACGCAGTATTTT
TRBJ2-5 | TRBD2 | few | 13 | TRBV29-1 | CSQQGLAGGAQYF | TGCAGCCAACAGGGACTAGCGGGAGGAGCCCAGTACTTC
TRBJ2-3 | TRBD1 | once | 14 | TRBV7-9 | CASSLGTGRGYAYF | TGTGCCAGCAGCCTCGGGACAGGGCGCGGATACGCGTATTTT
TRBJ2-5 | NA | once | 14 | TRBV5-1 | CASSSDAAGETQYF | TGCGCCAGCAGCTCGGACGCGGCAGGAGAGACCCAGTACTTC
TRBJ2-1 | TRBD2 | few | 15 | TRBV20-1 | CSASLVLAGRNEQFF | TGCAGTGCTAGCCTTGTCCTAGCGGGACGAAATGAGCAGTTCTTC
TRBJ2-1 | TRBD2 | NA | 16 | TRBV15 | CATSRVPLADYNEQFF | TGTGCCACCAGCAGAGTCCCACTAGCGGATTACAATGAGCAGTTCTTC
TRBJ2-3 | TRBD2 | once | 16 | TRBV20-1 | CSATRGAAGGHRYAYF | TGCAGTGCTACCCGGGGAGCAGCGGGAGGGCACAGATACGCGTATTTT
TRBJ1-1 | NA | NA | 13 | TRBV12-3/TRBV12-4 | CASRLRGNTEAFF | TGTGCCAGCAGATTACGGGGGAACACTGAAGCTTTCTTT
TRBJ1-1 | NA | NA | 13 | TRBV29-1 | CSVLKGMNTEAFF | TGCAGCGTTCTGAAGGGGATGAACACTGAAGCTTTCTTT
TRBJ2-5 | TRBD1 | once | 16 | TRBV27 | CASSLDRGRGRETQYF | TGTGCCAGCAGTTTAGACAGGGGAAGGGGGAGGGAGACCCAGTACTTC
TRBJ1-1 | NA | NA | 12 | TRBV3-1 | CASSQFETEAFF | TGTGCCAGCAGCCAATTTGAAACTGAAGCTTTCTTT
TRBJ1-2 | NA | few | 12 | TRBV6-5 | CASAARSYGYTF | TGTGCCAGCGCGGCCAGGAGTTATGGCTACACCTTC
TRBJ2-5 | NA | NA | 13 | TRBV20-1 | CSASSAPKETQYF | TGCAGTGCTAGTTCCGCGCCTAAAGAGACCCAGTACTTC
TRBJ2-1 | NA | NA | 15 | TRBV29-1 | CSVVGGSSSYNEQFF | TGCAGCGTTGTCGGGGGATCGAGCTCCTACAATGAGCAGTTCTTC
TRBJ2-5 | NA | NA | 12 | TRBV20-1 | CSATKGQETQYF | TGCAGTGCCACCAAGGGTCAAGAGACCCAGTACTTC
TRBJ2-3 | TRBD2 | NA | 17 | TRBV9 | CASSTLRAGASTDTQYF | TGTGCCAGCAGCACCCTCAGGGCGGGAGCAAGCACAGATACGCAGTATTTT
TRBJ2-5 | NA | few | 18 | TRBV29-1 | CSVEHQGGLRRGSETQYF | TGCAGCGTTGAGCATCAAGGCGGGTTGCGGAGGGGATCCGAGACCCAGTACTTC
TRBJ2-5 | NA | few | 14 | TRBV20-1 | CSAIPDRRTETQYF | TGCAGTGCTATTCCCGACCGGAGGACGGAGACCCAGTACTTC